One and the same sample provided the 23 T cell receptor beta chains below, sequenced in a study of blood T cell repertoires in COVID-19. Profiled with immunoSEQ multiplex PCR; TCRdb holds only in-frame clones, not every one. This sample yields approximately 62,000 clones, of which 75% to 85% are seen a single time; more than 13% belongs to the top ten. Sequencing used peripheral blood. The receptors come from a man at least 80 years old with acute or convalescent COVID-19.

This chain links TRBV6-5 with TRBJ2-5; tentatively, D is TRBD1 (5 bases). Germline-derived CDR1 and CDR2 are MNHEY and SVGAGI. The CDR3 covers 14 residues. Trimming left V 5 bases short and J 5 bases short, with 15 bases between. CDR3 DNA sequence: TGTGCCAGCAGTATCACGCAGGGATCGGAGACCCAGTACTTC. This encodes CASSITQGSETQYF.

This sequence joins TRBV7-9 and TRBJ2-1; 9 positions match TRBD1. The CDR3 contains 15 residues. Germline CDR1 reads SEHNR; CDR2 reads FQNEAQ (reference sequence). V lost 4 bases and J lost 1; bases outside the gene matches: 2. The CDR3: CASSSGQGSYNEQFF. In nucleotides, the CDR3 is TGTGCCAGCAGCTCGGGACAGGGTTCCTACAATGAGCAGTTCTTC.

V usage is TRBV5-5 and J usage is TRBJ1-2; a possible D gene is TRBD1 (5 bases). The CDR3 contains 14 residues. Germline loops: CDR1 SGHKS, CDR2 YYEKEE (reference sequence). Trimming removed 0 bases from V and 3 bases from J, with 9 bases in between. The CDR3 DNA follows: TGTGCCAGCAGCTTGGCCGGAGGGGACTATGGCTACACCTTC. Translating it yields CASSLAGGDYGYTF.

The rearrangement joins TRBV30 to TRBJ1-1; D is ambiguous. The CDR3 covers 12 residues. Germline V CDR1 and CDR2: GTSNPN, SVGIG (reference sequence). Trimming stripped 0 bases from V and 3 bases from J, with 5 bases between. CDR3 nucleotide sequence: TGTGCCTGGAGTGTTACGGACACTGAAGCTTTCTTT. Protein sequence: CAWSVTDTEAFF.

J is TRBJ1-2 and V is TRBV14; a possible D gene is TRBD1 (5 bases). This CDR3 has 14 residues. V lost 4 bases to trimming and J lost 7 bases, with 16 bases between them. Germline V lookup: CDR1 SGHDN, CDR2 FVKESK. CDR3 in DNA: TGTGCCAGCAGCCTTTTTACGGGGGTGGTTGGCTACACCTTC. This translates into CASSLFTGVVGYTF.

This sequence joins TRBV4-1 and TRBJ1-1, with TRBD1 identical over 7 bases. Trimming at V came to 3 bases and at J to 1 base, leaving 2 bases not matched to a gene. The germline gives CDR1 MGHRA, CDR2 YSYEKL. The CDR3 loop spans 14 amino acids. CDR3 bases: TGCGCCAGCAGCCAGTACAGGGGGAACACTGAAGCTTTCTTT. Translation: CASSQYRGNTEAFF.

The chain has TRBV13 and TRBJ2-3; weak D call: TRBD1 (6 bases). The V gene's germline CDR1 is PRHDT and CDR2 FYEKMQ (reference sequence). Trimming took off 3 bases at V and 2 bases at J, with 9 bases between the two ends. This CDR3 is 14 amino acids long. This CDR3 reads CASSLDRYTDTQYF. DNA of the CDR3: TGTGCCAGCAGCTTGGACAGATACACAGATACGCAGTATTTT.

This chain joins TRBV5-4 and TRBJ2-3; D gene uncertain. Trimming shortened V by 0 bases and J by 2 bases, and 7 bases separated the two germline ends. In germline, CDR1 is SGHNT, CDR2 YYREEE (reference sequence). The CDR3 length is 14 residues. The CDR3 sequence: CASSLGYSTDTQYF. CDR3 DNA sequence: TGTGCCAGCAGCTTGGGCTATTCCACAGATACGCAGTATTTT.

The chain recombines TRBV18 with TRBJ2-3; D unclear. This CDR3 is 14 amino acids long. Germline CDR1 KGHSH, CDR2 LQKENI. Trimming took off 0 bases at V and 4 bases at J, with 8 bases between the two ends. In DNA, the CDR3 is TGTGCCAGCTCACCACCTGAGGTCTCAGATACGCAGTATTTT. Its translation is CASSPPEVSDTQYF.

The genes are TRBV11-2 and TRBJ1-2; 9 nucleotides match TRBD1. Germline lookup yields CDR1 SGHAT and CDR2 FQNNGV. The ends lost 2 bases at V and 7 bases at J; junction bases unmatched: 8. This CDR3 has 15 amino acids. CDR3 residues: CASSLIQGAPSGYTF. CDR3 sequence (DNA): TGTGCCAGCAGCTTAATACAGGGGGCGCCGAGTGGCTACACCTTC.

This clone was counted only a few times. CDR3 region: CASSYQGRRSPLHF. The CDR3 DNA reads TGTGCCAGCAGCTACCAGGGAAGGCGGTCACCCCTCCACTTT. This chain joins TRBV5-4 and TRBJ1-6, with a possible D match to TRBD1 (5 bases). Germline-derived CDR1 and CDR2 are SGHNT and YYREEE (reference sequence). This CDR3 is 14 amino acids long. Trimming shortened V by 3 bases and J by 10 bases, and 14 bases separated the two germline ends.

The genes are TRBV2 and TRBJ2-7; 9 bases agree with TRBD2. J gave up 7 bases and V 7 bases, and 11 bases lay outside the gene matches. This CDR3 region has 14 residues. Germline V lookup: CDR1 SNHLY, CDR2 FYNNEI. CDR3 DNA sequence: TGTGCCAGCAAGAGGGGTAGCGGGAGTGGTGAGCAGTACTTC. It is translated as CASKRGSGSGEQYF.

The genes are TRBV5-1 and TRBJ2-1; 16 bases match TRBD2. V dropped 4 bases and J dropped 9; count of bases not matched to a gene: 10. In germline, CDR1 is SGHRS, CDR2 YFSETQ. This CDR3 contains 17 residues. The CDR3 protein is CASSPGLAGGPFSEQFF. CDR3 nucleotides: TGCGCCAGCAGCCCGGGACTAGCGGGGGGGCCGTTTTCTGAGCAGTTCTTC.

This sequence joins TRBV21-1 and TRBJ2-2; the table's TRBD2 call for D was not verified on the DNA. TRBV21-1 constitutes a pseudogene. CDR3 length equals 17 residues. This CDR3 is CASSSAGGIANTGELFF. The CDR3 DNA follows: TGTGCCAGCTCATCAGCGGGGGGAATAGCGAACACCGGGGAGCTGTTTTTT.

The V call is TRBV19, the J call TRBJ1-5, with TRBD1 identical over 7 bases. In germline, CDR1 is LNHDA, CDR2 SQIVND (reference sequence). The CDR3 has 15 amino acids. Unmatched junction bases numbered 8, after V lost 9 bases and J lost 0 bases. Here the CDR3 DNA reads TGTGCCAGCTGGGACAGCAGCTATAGCAATCAGCCCCAGCATTTT. Translated, it gives CASWDSSYSNQPQHF.

Points on this clone: A read error may account for a junction end that differs from germline. V and J are TRBV7-8 and TRBJ1-4; tentative D call: TRBD1 (5 bases). This CDR3 is 15 amino acids long. Per the germline V gene, CDR1 is SGHVS and CDR2 is FQNEAQ. The CDR3 loop is CASNLGEGEDEKLFF. CDR3 bases: TGTGCCAGCAACTTAGGGGAGGGAGAGGATGAAAAACTGTTTTTT.

The chain couples TRBV5-1 to TRBJ2-7; no clear D gene. Between the trimmed V and J ends, which lost 5 bases and 5 bases, there was a span of 17 bases. The germline V gene encodes CDR1 SGHRS and CDR2 YFSETQ. This CDR3 contains 14 residues. CDR3 sequence: CASRPAHGRDEQYF. The CDR3 DNA reads as TGCGCCAGCAGACCAGCCCATGGGCGAGACGAGCAGTACTTC.

This chain joins TRBV6-5 and TRBJ1-4, with a possible D match to TRBD1 (5 bases). The ends were cut back, 5 bases at V and 4 bases at J, with 11 bases in the middle. The CDR3 is 14 residues long. Germline loops: CDR1 MNHEY, CDR2 SVGAGI. This CDR3 is CASSTRQINEKLFF. The CDR3 DNA reads as TGTGCCAGCAGTACCCGACAGATTAATGAAAAACTGTTTTTT.

CDR3 DNA: TGTGCCAGCAGCTATCCGGCGGACAGGGGTGAGACCCAGTACTTC. Its translation is CASSYPADRGETQYF. The J gene is TRBJ2-5, the V gene TRBV5-4; 9 bases align to TRBD1. The germline V gene encodes CDR1 SGHNT and CDR2 YYREEE (reference sequence). Germline trimming cut 3 bases from V and 5 bases from J; bases unmatched to any gene: 8. The CDR3 is made up of 15 amino acids.

The CDR3 DNA sequence: TGTGCCAGCAGCGTAGTTTCGGGAGGCGAGCAGTACTTC. Translation: CASSVVSGGEQYF. The V gene is TRBV9, the J gene TRBJ2-7; 7 positions match TRBD2. The CDR3 sequence is 13 residues long. Germline loops: CDR1 SGDLS, CDR2 YYNGEE. The V and J ends lost 0 bases and 6 bases, in that order; junction bases with no gene match: 3.

The chain recombines TRBV20-1 with TRBJ1-1, with 7 bases fitting TRBD1. Losses at the gene ends were 6 bases for V and 10 bases for J; bases not matched to a gene: 8. There are 11 residues in the CDR3. Germline V gene data show CDR1 as DFQATT and CDR2 as SNEGSKA (reference sequence). In nucleotides, the CDR3 is TGCAGTGCCACCACAGGGGCAGGAGCTTTCTTT. Protein product: CSATTGAGAFF.

The chain is built from TRBV3-1 (or the pseudogene TRBV3-2) and TRBJ1-1; TRBD1 matches at 7 bases. V shed 4 bases, J shed 4 bases, and the junction held 9 bases outside the gene matches. The length of the CDR3 is 15 residues. Per germline, CDR1 LGHDT and CDR2 YNNKEL (reference sequence). The CDR3: CASSPSDRRGTEAFF. The CDR3, as DNA: TGTGCCAGCAGCCCTTCGGACAGGCGGGGCACTGAAGCTTTCTTT.

The V and J genes are TRBV19 and TRBJ2-1; D might be TRBD1 (5 bases). Germline CDR1 is LNHDA and CDR2 is SQIVND (reference sequence). This CDR3 region has 15 residues. The V end lost 10 bases, the J end lost 0 bases, and 16 bases lay between the germline ends. The CDR3 nucleotides are TGTGCCACCTCGACCGGACATAACTCCTACAATGAGCAGTTCTTC. This gives the protein CATSTGHNSYNEQFF.